This T cell receptor beta chain was observed in a study of blood T cell repertoires in COVID-19. Study background: PBMCs, B-cell-depleted T cells, or T cells were the source of the cDNA or gDNA that made up the material.

The CDR3 has 13 residues. V lost 2 bases and J lost 8, with 9 bases in between. The germline V gene encodes CDR1 SGHTA and CDR2 FQGNSA. Profiling relied on immunoSEQ multiplex PCR, and the TCRdb table lists in-frame clones only, not all of them. The sample lists roughly 380,000 clones, roughly 87% occurring once. In Seattle, patients joined the study during active infection and were tracked longitudinally. The rearrangement uses TRBV7-2 and TRBJ1-4, with D maybe TRBD1 (6 bases). The material sequenced was peripheral blood. The TCR was taken from an older woman with COVID-19, enrolled during active disease. The CDR3 coding sequence is TGTGCCAGCAGCTTATCAGGGGACGAAAAACTGTTTTTT. This encodes CASSLSGDEKLFF.